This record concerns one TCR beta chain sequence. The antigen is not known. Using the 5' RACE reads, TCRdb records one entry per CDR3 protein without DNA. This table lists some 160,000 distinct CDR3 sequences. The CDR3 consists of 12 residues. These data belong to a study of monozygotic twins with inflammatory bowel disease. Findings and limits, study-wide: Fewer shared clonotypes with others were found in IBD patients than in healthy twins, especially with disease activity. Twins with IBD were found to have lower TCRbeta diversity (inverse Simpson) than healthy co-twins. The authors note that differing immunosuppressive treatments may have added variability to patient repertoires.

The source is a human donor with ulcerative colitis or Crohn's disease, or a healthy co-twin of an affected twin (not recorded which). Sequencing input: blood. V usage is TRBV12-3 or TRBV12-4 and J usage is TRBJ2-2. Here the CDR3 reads CASSLKGGELFF.